This T cell receptor beta chain emerged from a study of beta chain features in type 1 diabetes. Whole-study findings and limits: A cDNA-based sequencing approach could over-represent cells with high TCR expression. For patients, the naive, central memory and Treg TCRB repertoires appeared more alike than for healthy donors. In every one of the four CD4+ subsets, TCRB CDR3s were moderately but significantly shorter in Type 1 diabetes patients.

V was cut by 0 bases and J by 2 bases, with 9 bases left in between. CDR1 and CDR2 from the germline V gene are SGHRS and YFSETQ. This CDR3 has 15 amino acids. Sequencing targeted expressed TCRB transcripts, as all isolated RNA had been reverse transcribed. Measured with immunoSEQ multiplex PCR; TCRdb has only the in-frame clones, and not every one. The sample records hundreds of thousands of clones, about 14% being singletons. Only a few counts were recorded for this clone. The antigen remains unidentified. Cell sorting via CD45RO/CCR7/CD25/CD127/CD95/CD27 was performed to obtain CD4+ naive, central memory, regulatory and stem cell-like memory cells. Sorted populations all had greater than 95% purity.

Sequenced sample: naive CD4+ T cells from blood. The chain joins TRBV5-1 to TRBJ2-1, with unresolved D. This TCR came from a man aged 18 to 30 with type 1 diabetes. The CDR3 sequence: CASSLDGGTYNEQFF. CDR3 sequence (DNA): TGCGCCAGCAGCTTGGATGGCGGCACCTACAATGAGCAGTTCTTC.